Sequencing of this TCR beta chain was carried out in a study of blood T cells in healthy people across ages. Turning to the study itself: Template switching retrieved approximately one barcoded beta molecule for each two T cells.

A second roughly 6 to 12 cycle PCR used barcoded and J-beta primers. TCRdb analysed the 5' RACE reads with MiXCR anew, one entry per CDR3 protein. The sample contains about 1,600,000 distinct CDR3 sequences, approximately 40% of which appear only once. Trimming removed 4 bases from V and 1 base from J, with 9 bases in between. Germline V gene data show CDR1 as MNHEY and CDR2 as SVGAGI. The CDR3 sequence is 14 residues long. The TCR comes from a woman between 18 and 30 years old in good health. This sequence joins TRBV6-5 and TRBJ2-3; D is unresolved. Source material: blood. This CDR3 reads CASSFTAGTDTQYF. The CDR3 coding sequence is TGTGCCAGCAGTTTCACCGCTGGCACAGATACGCAGTATTTT.